Shown below are 14 T cell receptor beta chains from a single sample sequenced in a study of blood T cell repertoires in COVID-19. Assay used: immunoSEQ multiplex PCR; TCRdb lists only in-frame clones, some missing. The data hold tens of thousands of clones, with 82% observed a single time. Material: peripheral blood. Receptors originate from a man between 45 and 60 years old with active or convalescent COVID-19.

This clone was seen just once. The chain employs TRBV28 and TRBJ2-3, with 8 bases lining up with TRBD1. The V segment lost 6 bases and the J segment 1 base; nucleotides outside the gene matches: 0. The CDR3 runs to 13 residues. Germline loops: CDR1 MDHEN, CDR2 SYDVKM. The CDR3 here is CASRQGGTDTQYF. CDR3 DNA sequence: TGTGCCAGCAGACAGGGGGGCACAGATACGCAGTATTTT.

The chain is built from TRBV27 and TRBJ2-5; TRBD2 is a possible D gene (5 bases). Germline-derived CDR1 and CDR2 are MNHEY and SMNVEV (reference sequence). V was pared by 5 bases and J by 5 bases, with 15 bases between. The CDR3 runs to 14 residues. The CDR3: CASSAGPSRETQYF. The CDR3 DNA is TGTGCCAGCAGTGCGGGCCCATCCAGGGAGACCCAGTACTTC.

This chain connects TRBV6-2 or TRBV6-3 to TRBJ2-5; 7 nucleotides align to TRBD1. With V trimmed by 4 bases and J by 5 bases, 13 bases remained unmatched. Germline V CDR1 and CDR2: MNHEY, SVGEGT. This CDR3 spans 16 amino acids. The CDR3, as DNA: TGTGCCAGCAGTTCTCCCTATACAGGGGTAACGGAGACCCAGTACTTC. Protein sequence: CASSSPYTGVTETQYF.

CDR3: CASSAPKGDRLTYEQYV. The CDR3 region has the DNA TGTGCCAGCAGTGCCCCGAAAGGGGACAGGTTAACCTACGAGCAGTACGTC. This sequence joins TRBV2 and TRBJ2-7; 8 bases fit TRBD1. CDR1 and CDR2 (germline): SNHLY, FYNNEI. CDR3 size: 17 residues. Trimming took 4 bases from V and 2 from J; bases not matched to a gene: 13.

The V call is TRBV7-8, the J call TRBJ1-5; TRBD1 is a possible D gene (5 bases). The CDR3 runs to 17 residues. Germline V gives CDR1 SGHVS, CDR2 FQNEAQ. V lost 1 base, J lost 7 bases, and 20 bases lay in between. The CDR3 region has the DNA TGTGCCAGCAGCTTAGGATCCAGGACAAGGATGGAGCAGCCCCAGCATTTT. This encodes CASSLGSRTRMEQPQHF.

The genes are TRBV28 and TRBJ1-2, with D uncertain. The length of the CDR3 is 15 residues. CDR1 MDHEN and CDR2 SYDVKM come from the germline V gene. Trimming shortened V by 1 base and J by 0 bases, and 9 bases separated the two germline ends. The CDR3 bases are TGTGCCAGCAGTTTATATTTGCGGTCTAACTATGGCTACACCTTC. Its translation is CASSLYLRSNYGYTF.

The V gene is TRBV7-8, the J gene TRBJ2-2; 11 bases are shared with TRBD2. Germline loops: CDR1 SGHVS, CDR2 FQNEAQ. The CDR3 length is 16 residues. Trimming cost V 5 bases and J 3 bases; bases outside gene matches: 5. CDR3 DNA sequence: TGTGCCAGCAGCCCACAACTAGCGGGGGACACCGGGGAGCTGTTTTTT. As protein: CASSPQLAGDTGELFF.

V is TRBV19 and J is TRBJ1-2; no clear D. The CDR3 loop spans 12 amino acids. Trimming removed 0 bases from V and 6 bases from J, with 5 bases in between. Germline V lookup: CDR1 LNHDA, CDR2 SQIVND (reference sequence). In DNA, the CDR3 is TGTGCCAGTAGTATAGACGGGAATGGCTACACCTTC. This codes for CASSIDGNGYTF.

The rearrangement uses TRBV6-5 and TRBJ2-7; 7 bases match TRBD1. V shed 6 bases and J 8 bases; nucleotides not matched to a gene: 16. The CDR3 is 15 residues long. The germline V gene has CDR1 MNHEY and CDR2 SVGAGI. This CDR3 is CASSPPRTGPTKQYV. In DNA form, the CDR3 reads TGTGCCAGCAGCCCCCCCAGGACAGGACCTACGAAGCAGTACGTC.

The rearrangement links TRBV3-1 (or the pseudogene TRBV3-2) to TRBJ1-2; D call uncertain. Trimming removed 4 bases from V and 1 base from J, with 10 bases in between. The CDR3 extends over 14 amino acids. Per germline, CDR1 LGHDT and CDR2 YNNKEL (reference sequence). In nucleotides, the CDR3 is TGTGCCAGCAGCCCCCTCGCCAGTAACTATGGCTACACCTTC. Residues: CASSPLASNYGYTF.

The rearrangement links TRBV18 to TRBJ1-1; maybe TRBD1 (6 bases). The germline CDR1 and CDR2 sequences are KGHSH and LQKENI. The CDR3 extends over 16 amino acids. Trimming left V 8 bases short and J 6 bases short, with 25 bases between. In DNA form, the CDR3 reads TGTGCCAGCACCTCACGCGGGGGGCATGGTAACCCTGAAGCTTTCTTT. It encodes CASTSRGGHGNPEAFF.

This chain joins TRBV6-6 and TRBJ2-2; TRBD1 aligns across 8 bases. The V gene end was trimmed by 4 bases and the J gene end by 5 bases; junction bases not matched to a gene: 6. The germline V gene encodes CDR1 MNHNY and CDR2 SVGAGI (reference sequence). The CDR3 is 15 amino acids. CDR3 coding DNA: TGTGCCAGCAGTTCCACGACAGGGGTGACCGGGGAGCTGTTTTTT. Translated: CASSSTTGVTGELFF.

The chain is built from TRBV6-2 or TRBV6-3 and TRBJ1-2; perhaps TRBD1 as D (6 bases). Germline loops: CDR1 MNHEY, CDR2 SVGEGT. V was cut by 0 bases and J by 9 bases, with 14 bases left in between. This CDR3 has 14 residues. The CDR3 region has the DNA TGTGCCAGCAGTTACTCGGGGGCAGGGGCTCGCTACACCTTC. Encoded protein: CASSYSGAGARYTF.

A word on this clone: Other DNA sequences in this sample translate to the same CDR3. The J gene is TRBJ2-7, the V gene TRBV28, with TRBD2 matching 7 bases. CDR3 length equals 15 residues. CDR1 and CDR2 from the germline V gene are MDHEN and SYDVKM. V shed 6 bases, J shed 2 bases, and the junction held 10 bases outside the gene matches. Here the CDR3 reads CASSLSGGGTYEQYF. For the CDR3, the DNA is TGTGCCAGCAGCCTCTCCGGCGGGGGTACCTACGAGCAGTACTTC.